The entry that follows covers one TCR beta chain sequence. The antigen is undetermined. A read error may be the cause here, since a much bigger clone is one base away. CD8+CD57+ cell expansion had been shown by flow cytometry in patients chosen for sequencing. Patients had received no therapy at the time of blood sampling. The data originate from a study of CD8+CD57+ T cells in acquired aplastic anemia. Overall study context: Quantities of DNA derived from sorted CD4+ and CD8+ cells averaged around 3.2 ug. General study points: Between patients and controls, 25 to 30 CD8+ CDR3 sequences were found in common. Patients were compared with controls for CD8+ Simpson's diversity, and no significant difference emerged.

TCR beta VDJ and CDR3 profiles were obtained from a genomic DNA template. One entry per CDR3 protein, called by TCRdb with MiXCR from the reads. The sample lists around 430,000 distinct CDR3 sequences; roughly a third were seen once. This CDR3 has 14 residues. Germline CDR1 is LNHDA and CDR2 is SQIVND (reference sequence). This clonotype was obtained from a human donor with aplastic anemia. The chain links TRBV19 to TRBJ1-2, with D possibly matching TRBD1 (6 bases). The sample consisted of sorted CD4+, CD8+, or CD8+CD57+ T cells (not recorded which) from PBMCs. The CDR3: CASSTGAENCGYTF. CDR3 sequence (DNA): TGTGCCAGTAGTACGGGGGCCGAGAACTGTGGCTACACCTTC.